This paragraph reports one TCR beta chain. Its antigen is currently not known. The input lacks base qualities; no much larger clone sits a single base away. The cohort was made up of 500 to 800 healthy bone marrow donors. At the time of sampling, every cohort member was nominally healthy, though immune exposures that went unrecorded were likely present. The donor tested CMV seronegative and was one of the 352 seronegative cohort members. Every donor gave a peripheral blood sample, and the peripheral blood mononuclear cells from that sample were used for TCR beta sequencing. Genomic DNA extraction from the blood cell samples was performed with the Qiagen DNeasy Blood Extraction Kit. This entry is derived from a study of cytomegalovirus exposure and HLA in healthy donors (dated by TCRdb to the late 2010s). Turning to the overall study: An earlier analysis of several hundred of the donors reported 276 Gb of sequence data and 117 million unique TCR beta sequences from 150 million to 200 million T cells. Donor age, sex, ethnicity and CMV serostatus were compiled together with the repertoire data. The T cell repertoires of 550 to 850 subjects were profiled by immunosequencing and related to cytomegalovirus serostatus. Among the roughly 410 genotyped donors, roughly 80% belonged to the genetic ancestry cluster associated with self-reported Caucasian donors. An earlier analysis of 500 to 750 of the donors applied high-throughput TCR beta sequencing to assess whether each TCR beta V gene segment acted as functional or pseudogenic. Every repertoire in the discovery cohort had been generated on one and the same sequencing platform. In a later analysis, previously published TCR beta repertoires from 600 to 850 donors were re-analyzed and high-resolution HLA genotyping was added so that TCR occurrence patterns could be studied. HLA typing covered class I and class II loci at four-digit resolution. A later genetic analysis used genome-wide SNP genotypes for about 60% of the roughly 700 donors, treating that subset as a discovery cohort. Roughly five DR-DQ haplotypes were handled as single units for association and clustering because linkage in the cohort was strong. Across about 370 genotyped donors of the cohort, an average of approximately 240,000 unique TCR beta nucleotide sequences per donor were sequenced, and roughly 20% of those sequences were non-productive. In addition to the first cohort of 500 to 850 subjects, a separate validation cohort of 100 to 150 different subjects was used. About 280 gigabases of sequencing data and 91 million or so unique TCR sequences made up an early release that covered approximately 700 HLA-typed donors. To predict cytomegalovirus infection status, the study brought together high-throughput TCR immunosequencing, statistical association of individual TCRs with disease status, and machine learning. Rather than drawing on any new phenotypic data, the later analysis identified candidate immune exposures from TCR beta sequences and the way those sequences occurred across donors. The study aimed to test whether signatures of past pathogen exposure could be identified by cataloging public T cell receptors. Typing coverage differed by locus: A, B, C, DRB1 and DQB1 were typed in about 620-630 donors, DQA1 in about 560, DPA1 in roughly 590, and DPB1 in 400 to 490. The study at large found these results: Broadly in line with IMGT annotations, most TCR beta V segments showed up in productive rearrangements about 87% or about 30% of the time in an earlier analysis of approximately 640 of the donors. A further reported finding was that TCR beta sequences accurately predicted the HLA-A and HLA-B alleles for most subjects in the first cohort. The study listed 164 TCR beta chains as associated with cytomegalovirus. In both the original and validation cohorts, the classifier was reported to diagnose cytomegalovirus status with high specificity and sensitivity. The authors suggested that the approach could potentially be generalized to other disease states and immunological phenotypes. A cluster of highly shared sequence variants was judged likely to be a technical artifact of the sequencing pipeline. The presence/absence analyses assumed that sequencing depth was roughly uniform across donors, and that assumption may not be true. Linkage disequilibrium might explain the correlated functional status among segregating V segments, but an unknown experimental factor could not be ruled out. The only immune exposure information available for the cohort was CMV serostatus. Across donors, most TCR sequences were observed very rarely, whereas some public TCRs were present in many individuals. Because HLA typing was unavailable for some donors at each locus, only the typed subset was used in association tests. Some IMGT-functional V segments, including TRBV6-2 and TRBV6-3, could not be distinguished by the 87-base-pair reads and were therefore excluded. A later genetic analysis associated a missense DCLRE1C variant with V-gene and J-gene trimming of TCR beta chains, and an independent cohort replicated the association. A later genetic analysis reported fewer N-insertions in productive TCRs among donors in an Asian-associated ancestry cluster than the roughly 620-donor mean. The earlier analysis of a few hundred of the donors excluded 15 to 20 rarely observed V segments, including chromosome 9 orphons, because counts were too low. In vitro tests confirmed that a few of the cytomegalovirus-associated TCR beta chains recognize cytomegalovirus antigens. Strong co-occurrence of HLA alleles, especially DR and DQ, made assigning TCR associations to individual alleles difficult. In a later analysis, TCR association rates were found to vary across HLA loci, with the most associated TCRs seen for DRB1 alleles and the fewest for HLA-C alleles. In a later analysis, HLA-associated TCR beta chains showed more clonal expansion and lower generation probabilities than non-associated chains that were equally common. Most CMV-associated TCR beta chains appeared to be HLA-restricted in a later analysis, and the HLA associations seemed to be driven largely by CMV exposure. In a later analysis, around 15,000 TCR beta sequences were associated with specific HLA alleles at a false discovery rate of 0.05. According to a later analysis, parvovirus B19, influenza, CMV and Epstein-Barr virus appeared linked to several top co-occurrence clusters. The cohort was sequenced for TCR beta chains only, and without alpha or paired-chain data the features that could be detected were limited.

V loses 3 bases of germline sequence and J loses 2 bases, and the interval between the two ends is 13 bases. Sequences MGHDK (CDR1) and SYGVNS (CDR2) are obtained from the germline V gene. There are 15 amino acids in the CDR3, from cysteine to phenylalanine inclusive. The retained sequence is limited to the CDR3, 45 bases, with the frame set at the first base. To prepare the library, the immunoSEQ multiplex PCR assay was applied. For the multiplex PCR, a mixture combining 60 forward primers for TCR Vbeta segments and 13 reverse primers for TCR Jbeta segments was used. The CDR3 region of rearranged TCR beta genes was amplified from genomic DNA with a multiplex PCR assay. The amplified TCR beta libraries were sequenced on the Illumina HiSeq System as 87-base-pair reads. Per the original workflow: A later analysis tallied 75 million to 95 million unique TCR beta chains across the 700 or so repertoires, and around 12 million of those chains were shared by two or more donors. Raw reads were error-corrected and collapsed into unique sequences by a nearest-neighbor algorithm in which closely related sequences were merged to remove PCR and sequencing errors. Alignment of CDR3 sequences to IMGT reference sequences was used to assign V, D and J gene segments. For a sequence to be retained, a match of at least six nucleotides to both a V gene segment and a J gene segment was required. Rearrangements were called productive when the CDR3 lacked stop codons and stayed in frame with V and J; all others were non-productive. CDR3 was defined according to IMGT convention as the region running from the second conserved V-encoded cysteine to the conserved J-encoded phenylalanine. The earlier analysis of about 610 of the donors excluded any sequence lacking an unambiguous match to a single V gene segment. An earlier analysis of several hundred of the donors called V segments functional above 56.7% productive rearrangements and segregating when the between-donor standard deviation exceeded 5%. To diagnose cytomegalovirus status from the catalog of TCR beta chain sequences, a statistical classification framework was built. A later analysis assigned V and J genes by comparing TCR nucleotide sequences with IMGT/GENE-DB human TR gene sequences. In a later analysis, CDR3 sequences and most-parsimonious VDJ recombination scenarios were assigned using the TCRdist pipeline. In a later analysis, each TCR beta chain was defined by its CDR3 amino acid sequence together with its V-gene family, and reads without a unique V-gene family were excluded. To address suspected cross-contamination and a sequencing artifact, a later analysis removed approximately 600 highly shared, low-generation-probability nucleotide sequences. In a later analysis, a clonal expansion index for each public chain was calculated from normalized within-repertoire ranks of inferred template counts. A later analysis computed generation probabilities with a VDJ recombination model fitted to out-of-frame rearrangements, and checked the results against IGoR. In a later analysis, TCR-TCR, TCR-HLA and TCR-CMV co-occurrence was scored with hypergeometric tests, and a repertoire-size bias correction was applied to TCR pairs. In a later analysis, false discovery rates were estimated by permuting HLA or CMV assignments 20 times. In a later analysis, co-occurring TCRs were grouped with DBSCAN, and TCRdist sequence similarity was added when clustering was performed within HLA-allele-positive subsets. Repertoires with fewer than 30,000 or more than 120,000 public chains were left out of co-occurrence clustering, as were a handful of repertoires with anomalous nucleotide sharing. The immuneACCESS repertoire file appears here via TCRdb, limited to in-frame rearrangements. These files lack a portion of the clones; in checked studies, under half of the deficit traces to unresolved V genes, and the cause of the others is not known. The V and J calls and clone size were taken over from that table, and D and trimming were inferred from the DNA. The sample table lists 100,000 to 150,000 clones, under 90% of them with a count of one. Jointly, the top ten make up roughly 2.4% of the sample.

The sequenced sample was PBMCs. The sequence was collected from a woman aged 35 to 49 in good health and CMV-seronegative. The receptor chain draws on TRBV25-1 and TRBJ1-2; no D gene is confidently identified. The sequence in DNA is TGTGCCAGCAGTGACCCCCTCCAGACAAACTATGGCTACACCTTC. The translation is CASSDPLQTNYGYTF.